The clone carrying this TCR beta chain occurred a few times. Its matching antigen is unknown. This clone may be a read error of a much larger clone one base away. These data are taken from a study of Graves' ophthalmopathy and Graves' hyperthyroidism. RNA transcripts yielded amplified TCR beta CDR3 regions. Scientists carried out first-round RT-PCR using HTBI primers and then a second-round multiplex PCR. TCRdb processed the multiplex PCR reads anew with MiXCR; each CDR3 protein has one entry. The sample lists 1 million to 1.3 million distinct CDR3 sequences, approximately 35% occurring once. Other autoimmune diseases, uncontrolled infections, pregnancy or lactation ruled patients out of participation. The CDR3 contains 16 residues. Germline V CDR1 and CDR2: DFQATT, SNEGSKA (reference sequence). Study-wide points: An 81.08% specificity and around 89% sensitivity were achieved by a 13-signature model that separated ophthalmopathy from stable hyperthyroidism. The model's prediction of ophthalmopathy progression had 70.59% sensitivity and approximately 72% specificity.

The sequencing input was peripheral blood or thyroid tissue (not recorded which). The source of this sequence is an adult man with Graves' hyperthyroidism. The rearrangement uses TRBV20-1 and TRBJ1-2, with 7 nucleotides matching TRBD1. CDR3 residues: CSARPDRASSGYDYTF. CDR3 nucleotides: TGCAGTGCTAGACCCGACAGGGCCTCAAGTGGCTATGACTACACCTTC.